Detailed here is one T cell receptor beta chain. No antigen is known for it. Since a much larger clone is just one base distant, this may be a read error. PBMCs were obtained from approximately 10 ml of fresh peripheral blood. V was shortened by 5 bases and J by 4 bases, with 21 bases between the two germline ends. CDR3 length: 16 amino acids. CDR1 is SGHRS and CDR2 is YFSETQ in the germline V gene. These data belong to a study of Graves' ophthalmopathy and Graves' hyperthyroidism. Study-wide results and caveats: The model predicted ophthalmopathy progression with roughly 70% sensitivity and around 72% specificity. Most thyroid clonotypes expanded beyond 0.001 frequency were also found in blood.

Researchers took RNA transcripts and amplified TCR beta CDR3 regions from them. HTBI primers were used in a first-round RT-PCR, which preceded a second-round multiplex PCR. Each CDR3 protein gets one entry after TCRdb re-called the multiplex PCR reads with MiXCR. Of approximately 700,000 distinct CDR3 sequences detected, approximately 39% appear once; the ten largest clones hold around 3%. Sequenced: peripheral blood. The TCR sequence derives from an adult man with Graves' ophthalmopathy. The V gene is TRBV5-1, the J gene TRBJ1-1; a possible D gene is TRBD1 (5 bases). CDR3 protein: CASRGGFGARSTEAFF. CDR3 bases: TGCGCCAGCAGGGGCGGGTTTGGGGCACGGAGCACTGAAGCTTTCTTT.